This TCR beta chain was observed in a study of neurological immune-mediated disorders. This clonotype was seen ten or more times. V lost 2 bases, J lost 4 bases, and 5 bases stayed unmatched. The CDR3 consists of 15 residues. Germline CDR1 reads MNHEY; CDR2 reads SVGAGI. One entry per CDR3 protein results from TCRdb running MiXCR on the 5' RACE reads. The table has about 36,000 distinct CDR3 sequences, under 13% seen once. The chain recombines TRBV6-5 with TRBJ1-2, with TRBD1 identical over 9 bases. The sequence derives from a woman aged 30 to 39 with HTLV-1-associated myelopathy (HAM/TSP). The sequenced sample consisted of PBMCs. The chain's CDR3 is CASSYRDREVYGYTF. The DNA for the CDR3 is TGTGCCAGCAGTTACCGGGACAGGGAGGTCTATGGCTACACCTTC.